This T cell receptor beta chain was captured by sequencing in a study of neurological immune-mediated disorders. Study findings and constraints: Multiple sclerosis, the disease with the least TCR clonal expansion, fell below healthy controls, whereas HTLV-1-associated myelopathy showed the most.

Trimming cost V 5 bases and J 2 bases, with 14 bases left between them. CDR3 size: 15 residues. Germline V gives CDR1 SSHAT, CDR2 FNYEAQ (reference sequence). The unsorted libraries had their origin in 2 million PBMCs stored at -80 C. Over 200 million TCR-beta sequences (from 15-18 subjects) were yielded by each sequencing run. TCRdb analysed the 5' RACE reads with MiXCR anew, one entry per CDR3 protein. The sample has about 59,000 distinct CDR3 sequences, about 12% seen once. This clonotype has only a few counts. Antigen: not known. V gene TRBV7-7 combines with J gene TRBJ2-3; D ambiguous. The TCR sequence derives from a woman in her sixties or seventies with HTLV-1-associated myelopathy (HAM/TSP). Sequencing input: PBMCs. The CDR3 loop is CASSRGNSDTDTQYF. The CDR3 DNA is TGTGCCAGCAGCCGCGGCAACTCAGACACAGATACGCAGTATTTT.